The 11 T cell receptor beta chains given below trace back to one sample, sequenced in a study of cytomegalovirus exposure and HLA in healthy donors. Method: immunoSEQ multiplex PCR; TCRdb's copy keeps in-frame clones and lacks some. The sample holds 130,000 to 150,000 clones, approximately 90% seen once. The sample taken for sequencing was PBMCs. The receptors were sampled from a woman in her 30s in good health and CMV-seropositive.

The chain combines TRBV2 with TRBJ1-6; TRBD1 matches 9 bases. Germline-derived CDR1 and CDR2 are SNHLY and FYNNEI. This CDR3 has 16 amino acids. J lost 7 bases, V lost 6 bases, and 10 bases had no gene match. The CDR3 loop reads CASRGTGNGLNSPLHF. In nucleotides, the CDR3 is TGTGCCAGCAGAGGGACAGGGAACGGACTGAATTCACCCCTCCACTTT.

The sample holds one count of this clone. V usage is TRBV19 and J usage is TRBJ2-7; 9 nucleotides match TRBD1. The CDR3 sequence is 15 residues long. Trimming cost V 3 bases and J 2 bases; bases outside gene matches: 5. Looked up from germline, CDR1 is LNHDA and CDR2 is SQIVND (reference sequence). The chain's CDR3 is CASSIGGTGTYEQYF. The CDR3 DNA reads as TGTGCCAGTAGTATTGGCGGGACAGGGACCTACGAGCAGTACTTC.

This chain's CDR3 is CASSIPLNNRGGNEKLFF. The CDR3, as DNA: TGTGCCAGCTCCATACCACTGAACAATAGGGGTGGCAATGAAAAACTGTTTTTT. The chain is built from TRBV18 and TRBJ1-4; maybe TRBD1 (5 bases). CDR1 and CDR2 from the germline V gene are KGHSH and LQKENI. Trimming cost V 6 bases and J 5 bases, with 25 bases left between them. This CDR3 region has 18 residues. Variable domain in full (rest from reference TRBV18 and TRBJ1-4): NAGVMQNPRHLVRRRGQEARLRCSPMKGHSHVYWYRQLPEEGLKFMVYLQKENIIDESGMPKERFSAEFPKEGPSILRIQQVVRGDSAAYFCASSIPLNNRGGNEKLFFGSGTQLSVL.

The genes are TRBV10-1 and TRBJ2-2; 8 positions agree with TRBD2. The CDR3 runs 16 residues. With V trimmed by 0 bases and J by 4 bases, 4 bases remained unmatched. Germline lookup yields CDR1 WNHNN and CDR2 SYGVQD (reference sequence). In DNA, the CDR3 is TGCGCCAGCAGTGAGTCGGGACTAGTGATCACCGGGGAGCTGTTTTTT. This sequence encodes CASSESGLVITGELFF.

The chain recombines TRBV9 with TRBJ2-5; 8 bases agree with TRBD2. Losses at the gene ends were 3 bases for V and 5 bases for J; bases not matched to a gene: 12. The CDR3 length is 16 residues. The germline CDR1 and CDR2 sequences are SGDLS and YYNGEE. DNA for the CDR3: TGTGCCAGCAGCGGTCCGTCGGGAGGGCGCCGGGAGACCCAGTACTTC. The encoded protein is CASSGPSGGRRETQYF. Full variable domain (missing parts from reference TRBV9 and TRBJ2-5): DSGVTQTPKHLITATGQRVTLRCSPRSGDLSVYWYQQSLDQGLQFLIQYYNGEERAKGNILERFSAQQFPDLHSELNLSSLELGDSALYFCASSGPSGGRRETQYFGPGTRLLVL.

Here the CDR3 DNA reads TGTGCCAGCAGCGTTGTCGGGGAGTCCTACAATGAGCAGTTCTTC. Its translation: CASSVVGESYNEQFF. V usage is TRBV9 and J usage is TRBJ2-1, with a possible D match to TRBD2 (5 bases). V was cut by 2 bases and J by 1 base, with 10 bases left in between. Per germline, CDR1 SGDLS and CDR2 YYNGEE. This CDR3 spans 15 amino acids. The full variable domain, rest sourced from reference TRBV9 and TRBJ2-1, is DSGVTQTPKHLITATGQRVTLRCSPRSGDLSVYWYQQSLDQGLQFLIQYYNGEERAKGNILERFSAQQFPDLHSELNLSSLELGDSALYFCASSVVGESYNEQFFGPGTRLTVL.

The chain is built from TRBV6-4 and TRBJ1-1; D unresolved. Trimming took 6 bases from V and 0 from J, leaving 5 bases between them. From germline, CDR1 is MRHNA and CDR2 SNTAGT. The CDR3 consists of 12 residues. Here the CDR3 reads CASRSVNTEAFF. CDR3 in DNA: TGTGCCAGCAGGTCTGTGAACACTGAAGCTTTCTTT.

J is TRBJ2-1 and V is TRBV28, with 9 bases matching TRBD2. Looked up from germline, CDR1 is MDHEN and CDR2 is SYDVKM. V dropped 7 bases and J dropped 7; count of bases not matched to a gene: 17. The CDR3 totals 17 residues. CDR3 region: CASTPLIIAGVLNEQFF. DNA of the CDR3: TGTGCCAGCACTCCCTTAATTATAGCGGGAGTGTTGAATGAGCAGTTCTTC.

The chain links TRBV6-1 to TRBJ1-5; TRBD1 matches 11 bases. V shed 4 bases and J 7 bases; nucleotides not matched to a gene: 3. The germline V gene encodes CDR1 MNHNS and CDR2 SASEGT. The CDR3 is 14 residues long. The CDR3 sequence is CASSGGQGGQPQHF. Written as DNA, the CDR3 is TGTGCCAGCAGTGGGGGACAGGGGGGCCAGCCCCAGCATTTT.

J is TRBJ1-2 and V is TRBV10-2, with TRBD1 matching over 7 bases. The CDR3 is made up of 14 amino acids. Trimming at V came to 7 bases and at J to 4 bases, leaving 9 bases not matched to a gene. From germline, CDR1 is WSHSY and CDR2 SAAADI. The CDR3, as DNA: TGCGCCAGCAACCCGGGACAGTGGATCTATGGCTACACCTTC. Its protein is CASNPGQWIYGYTF.

As DNA, the CDR3 is TGTGCCAGCAGTTACGGACTAGCGGGGTTCCTCAATGAGCAGTTCTTC. It specifies CASSYGLAGFLNEQFF. This rearrangement joins TRBV6-5 to TRBJ2-1; 12 nucleotides agree with TRBD2. Germline-derived CDR1 and CDR2 are MNHEY and SVGAGI. This CDR3 is built from 16 residues. Losses at the gene ends were 2 bases for V and 6 bases for J; bases not matched to a gene: 5.